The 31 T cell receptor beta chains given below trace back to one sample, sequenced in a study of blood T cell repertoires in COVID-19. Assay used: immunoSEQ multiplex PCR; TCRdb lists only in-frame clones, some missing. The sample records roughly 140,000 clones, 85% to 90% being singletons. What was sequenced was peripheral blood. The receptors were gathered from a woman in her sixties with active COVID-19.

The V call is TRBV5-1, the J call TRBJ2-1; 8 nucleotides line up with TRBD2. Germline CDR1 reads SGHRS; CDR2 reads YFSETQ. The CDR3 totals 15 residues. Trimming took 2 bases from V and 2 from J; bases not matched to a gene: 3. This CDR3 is CASSFSGTTYNEQFF. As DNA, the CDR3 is TGCGCCAGCAGCTTTAGCGGGACGACCTACAATGAGCAGTTCTTC.

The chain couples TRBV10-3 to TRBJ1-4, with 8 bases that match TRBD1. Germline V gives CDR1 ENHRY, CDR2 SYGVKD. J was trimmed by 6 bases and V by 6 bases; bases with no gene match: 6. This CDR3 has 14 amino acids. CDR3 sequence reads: CAISDRGKDEKLFF. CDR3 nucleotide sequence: TGTGCCATCAGCGACAGGGGCAAGGATGAAAAACTGTTTTTT.

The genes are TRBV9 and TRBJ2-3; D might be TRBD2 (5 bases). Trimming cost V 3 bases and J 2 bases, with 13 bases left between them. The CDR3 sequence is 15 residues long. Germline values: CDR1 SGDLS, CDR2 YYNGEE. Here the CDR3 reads CASSAGISDTDTQYF. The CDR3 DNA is TGTGCCAGCAGCGCCGGGATCTCGGACACAGATACGCAGTATTTT.

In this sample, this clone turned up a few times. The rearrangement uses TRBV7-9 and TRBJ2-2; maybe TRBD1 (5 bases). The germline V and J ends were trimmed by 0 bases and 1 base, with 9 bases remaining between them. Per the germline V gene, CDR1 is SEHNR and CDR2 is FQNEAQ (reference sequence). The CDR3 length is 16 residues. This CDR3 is CASSLAGPMNTGELFF. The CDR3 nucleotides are TGTGCCAGCAGCTTAGCGGGGCCTATGAACACCGGGGAGCTGTTTTTT.

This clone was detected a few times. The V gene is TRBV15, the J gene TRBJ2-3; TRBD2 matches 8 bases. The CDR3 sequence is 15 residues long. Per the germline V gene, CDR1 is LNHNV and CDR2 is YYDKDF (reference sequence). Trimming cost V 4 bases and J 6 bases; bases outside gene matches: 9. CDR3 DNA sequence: TGTGCCACCAGCACCGGGGGGGCGGGAGAGGATACGCAGTATTTT. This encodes CATSTGGAGEDTQYF.

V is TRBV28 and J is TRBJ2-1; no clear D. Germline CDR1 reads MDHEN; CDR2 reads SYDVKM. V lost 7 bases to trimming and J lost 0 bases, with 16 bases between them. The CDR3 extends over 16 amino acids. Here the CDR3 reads CASTILSPFSYNEQFF. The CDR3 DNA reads TGTGCCAGCACCATTCTGAGCCCCTTCTCCTACAATGAGCAGTTCTTC.

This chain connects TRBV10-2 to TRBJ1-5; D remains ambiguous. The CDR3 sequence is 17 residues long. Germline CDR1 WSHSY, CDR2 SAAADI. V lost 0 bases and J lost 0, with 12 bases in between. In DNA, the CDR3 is TGCGCCAGCAGTGAGTCAGTTTCAGGATCTAGCAATCAGCCCCAGCATTTT. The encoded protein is CASSESVSGSSNQPQHF.

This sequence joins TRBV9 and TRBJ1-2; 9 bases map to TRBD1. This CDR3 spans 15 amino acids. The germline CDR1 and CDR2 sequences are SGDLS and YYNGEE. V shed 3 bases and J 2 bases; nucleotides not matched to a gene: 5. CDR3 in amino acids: CASSARQGGNYGYTF. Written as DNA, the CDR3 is TGTGCCAGCAGCGCCAGACAGGGGGGCAACTATGGCTACACCTTC.

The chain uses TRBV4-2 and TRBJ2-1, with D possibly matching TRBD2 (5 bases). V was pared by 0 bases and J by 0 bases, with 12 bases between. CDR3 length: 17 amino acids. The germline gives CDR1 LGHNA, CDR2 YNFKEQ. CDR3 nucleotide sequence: TGTGCCAGCAGCCAAGATTGGGTAGCGTCCTCCTACAATGAGCAGTTCTTC. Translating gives CASSQDWVASSYNEQFF.

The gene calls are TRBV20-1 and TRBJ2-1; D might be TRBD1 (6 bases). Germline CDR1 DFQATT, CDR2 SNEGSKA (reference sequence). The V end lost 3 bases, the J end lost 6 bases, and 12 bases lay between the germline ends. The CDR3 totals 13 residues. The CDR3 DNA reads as TGCAGTGCTAGTGGCAGGGGTCTCAATGAGCAGTTCTTC. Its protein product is CSASGRGLNEQFF.

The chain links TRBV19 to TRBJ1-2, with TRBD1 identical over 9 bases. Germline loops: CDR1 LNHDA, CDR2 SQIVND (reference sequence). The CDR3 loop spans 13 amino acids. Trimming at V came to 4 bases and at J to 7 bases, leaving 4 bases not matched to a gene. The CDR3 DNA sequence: TGTGCCAGTAGTAAACAGGGGGCGTTTGGCTACACCTTC. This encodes CASSKQGAFGYTF.

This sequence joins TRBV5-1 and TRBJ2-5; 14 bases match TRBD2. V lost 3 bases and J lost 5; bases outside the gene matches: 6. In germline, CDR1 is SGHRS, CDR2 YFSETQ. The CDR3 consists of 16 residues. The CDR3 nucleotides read TGCGCCAGCAGCTCCCGACTAGCGGGAGGGAAGGAGACCCAGTACTTC. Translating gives CASSSRLAGGKETQYF.

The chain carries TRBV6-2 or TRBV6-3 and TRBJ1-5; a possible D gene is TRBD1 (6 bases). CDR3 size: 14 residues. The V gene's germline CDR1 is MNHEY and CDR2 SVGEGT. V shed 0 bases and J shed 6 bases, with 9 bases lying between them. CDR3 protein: CASSYSGRGQPQHF. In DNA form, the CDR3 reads TGTGCCAGCAGTTACTCGGGCAGGGGTCAGCCCCAGCATTTT.

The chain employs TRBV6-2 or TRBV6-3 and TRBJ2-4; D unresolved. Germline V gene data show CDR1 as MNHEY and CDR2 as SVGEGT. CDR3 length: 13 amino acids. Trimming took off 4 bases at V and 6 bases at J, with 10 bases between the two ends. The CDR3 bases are TGTGCCAGCAGTTCCCCGACTGGAAACATTCAGTACTTC. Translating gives CASSSPTGNIQYF.

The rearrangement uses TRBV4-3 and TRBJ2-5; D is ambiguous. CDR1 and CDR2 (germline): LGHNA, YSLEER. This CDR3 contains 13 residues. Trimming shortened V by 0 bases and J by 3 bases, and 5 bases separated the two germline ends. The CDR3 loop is CASSQDPEETQYF. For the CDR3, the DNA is TGCGCCAGCAGCCAAGACCCAGAAGAGACCCAGTACTTC.

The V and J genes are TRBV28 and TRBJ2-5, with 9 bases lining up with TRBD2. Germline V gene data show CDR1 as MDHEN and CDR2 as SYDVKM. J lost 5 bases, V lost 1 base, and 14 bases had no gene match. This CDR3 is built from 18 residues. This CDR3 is CASSLFAAGLAGRETQYF. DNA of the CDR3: TGTGCCAGCAGTTTATTTGCCGCGGGCCTAGCGGGACGGGAGACCCAGTACTTC.

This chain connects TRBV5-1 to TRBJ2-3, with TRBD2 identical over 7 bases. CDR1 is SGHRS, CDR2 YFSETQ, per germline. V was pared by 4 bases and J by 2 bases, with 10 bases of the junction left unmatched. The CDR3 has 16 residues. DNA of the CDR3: TGCGCCAGCAGCCCCTGGGCGGGAGCGCTCACAGATACGCAGTATTTT. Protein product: CASSPWAGALTDTQYF.

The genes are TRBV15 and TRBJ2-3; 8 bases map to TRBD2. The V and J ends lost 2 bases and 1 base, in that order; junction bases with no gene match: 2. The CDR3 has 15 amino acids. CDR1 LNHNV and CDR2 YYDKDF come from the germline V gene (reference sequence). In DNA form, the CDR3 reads TGTGCCACCAGCAGACCGACTAGCGGCACAGATACGCAGTATTTT. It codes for CATSRPTSGTDTQYF.

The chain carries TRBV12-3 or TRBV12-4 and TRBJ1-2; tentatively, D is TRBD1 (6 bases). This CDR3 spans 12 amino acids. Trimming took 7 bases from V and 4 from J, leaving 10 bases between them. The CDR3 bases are TGTGCCAGCATGGCAGGGGCCTATGGCTACACCTTC. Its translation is CASMAGAYGYTF.

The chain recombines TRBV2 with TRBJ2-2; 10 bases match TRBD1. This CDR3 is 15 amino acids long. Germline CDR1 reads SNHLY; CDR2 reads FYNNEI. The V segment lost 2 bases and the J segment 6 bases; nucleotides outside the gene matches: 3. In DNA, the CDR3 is TGTGCCAGCAGTGAACTTGGACAGGGGGCCGGGGAGCTGTTTTTT. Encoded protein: CASSELGQGAGELFF.

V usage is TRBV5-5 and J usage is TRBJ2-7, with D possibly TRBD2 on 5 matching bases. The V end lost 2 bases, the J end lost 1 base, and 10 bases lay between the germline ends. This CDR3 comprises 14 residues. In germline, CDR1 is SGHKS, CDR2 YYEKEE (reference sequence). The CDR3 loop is CASSLLGASYEQYF. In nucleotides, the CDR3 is TGTGCCAGCAGCTTACTAGGAGCGTCCTACGAGCAGTACTTC.

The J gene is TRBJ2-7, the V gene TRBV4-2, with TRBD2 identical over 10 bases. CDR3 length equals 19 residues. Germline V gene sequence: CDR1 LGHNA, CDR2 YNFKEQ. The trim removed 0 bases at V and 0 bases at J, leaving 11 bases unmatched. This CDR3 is CASSQDFELAGFRSYEQYF. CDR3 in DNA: TGTGCCAGCAGCCAAGATTTTGAACTAGCGGGATTCCGCTCCTACGAGCAGTACTTC.

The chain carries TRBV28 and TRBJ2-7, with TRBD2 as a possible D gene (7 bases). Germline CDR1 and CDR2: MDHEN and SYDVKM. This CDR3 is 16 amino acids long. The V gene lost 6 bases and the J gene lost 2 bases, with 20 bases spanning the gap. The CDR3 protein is CASSPWGRGRAYEQYF. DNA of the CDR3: TGTGCCAGCAGCCCATGGGGAAGGGGGAGGGCCTACGAGCAGTACTTC.

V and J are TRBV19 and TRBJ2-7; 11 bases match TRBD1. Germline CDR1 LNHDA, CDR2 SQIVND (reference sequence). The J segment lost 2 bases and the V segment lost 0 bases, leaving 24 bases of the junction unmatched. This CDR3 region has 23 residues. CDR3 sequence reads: CASSIDVWDRGILAGERTYEQYF. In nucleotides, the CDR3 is TGTGCCAGTAGTATAGATGTTTGGGACAGGGGGATCTTAGCGGGAGAAAGGACCTACGAGCAGTACTTC.

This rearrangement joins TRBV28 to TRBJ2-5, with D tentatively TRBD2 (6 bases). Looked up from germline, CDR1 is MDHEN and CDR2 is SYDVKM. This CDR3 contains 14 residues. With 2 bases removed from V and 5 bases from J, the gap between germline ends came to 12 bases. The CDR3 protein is CASSLGVLAETQYF. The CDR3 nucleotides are TGTGCCAGCAGTTTAGGGGTGCTAGCGGAGACCCAGTACTTC.

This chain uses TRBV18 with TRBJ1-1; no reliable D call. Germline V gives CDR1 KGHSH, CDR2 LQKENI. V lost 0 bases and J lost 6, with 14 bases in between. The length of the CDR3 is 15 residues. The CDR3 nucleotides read TGTGCCAGCTCACCACCGCCATCCGCGGCGGCTGAAGCTTTCTTT. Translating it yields CASSPPPSAAAEAFF. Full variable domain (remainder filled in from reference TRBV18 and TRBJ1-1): NAGVMQNPRHLVRRRGQEARLRCSPMKGHSHVYWYRQLPEEGLKFMVYLQKENIIDESGMPKERFSAEFPKEGPSILRIQQVVRGDSAAYFCASSPPPSAAAEAFFGQGTRLTVV.

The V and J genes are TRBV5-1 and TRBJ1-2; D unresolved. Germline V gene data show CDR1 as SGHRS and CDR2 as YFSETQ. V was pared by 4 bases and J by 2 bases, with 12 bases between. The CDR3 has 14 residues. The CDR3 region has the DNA TGCGCCAGCAGCCCAGGTGGGCAGAACTATGGCTACACCTTC. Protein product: CASSPGGQNYGYTF.

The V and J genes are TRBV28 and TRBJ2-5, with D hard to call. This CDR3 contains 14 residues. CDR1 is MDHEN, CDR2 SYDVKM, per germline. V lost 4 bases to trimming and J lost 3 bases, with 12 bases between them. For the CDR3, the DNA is TGTGCCAGCAGTTATGCCTACAGCAAAGAGACCCAGTACTTC. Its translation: CASSYAYSKETQYF.

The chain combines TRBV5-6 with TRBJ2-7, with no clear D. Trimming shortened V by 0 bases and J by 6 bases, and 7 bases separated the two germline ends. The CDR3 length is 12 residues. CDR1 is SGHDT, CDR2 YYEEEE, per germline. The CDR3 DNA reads TGTGCCAGCAGCTTGGAAGCTCGCGAGCAGTACTTC. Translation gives CASSLEAREQYF.

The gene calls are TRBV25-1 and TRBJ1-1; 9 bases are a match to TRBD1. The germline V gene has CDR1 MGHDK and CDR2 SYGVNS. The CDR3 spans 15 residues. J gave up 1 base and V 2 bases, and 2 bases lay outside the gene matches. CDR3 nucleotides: TGTGCCAGCAGTGAAGGACAGGGGAGGAACACTGAAGCTTTCTTT. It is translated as CASSEGQGRNTEAFF.

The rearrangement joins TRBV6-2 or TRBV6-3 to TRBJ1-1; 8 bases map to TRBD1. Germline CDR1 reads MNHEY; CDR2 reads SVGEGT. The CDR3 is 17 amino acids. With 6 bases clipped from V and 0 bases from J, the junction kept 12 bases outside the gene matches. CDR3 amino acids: CASSPGQGTSLNTEAFF. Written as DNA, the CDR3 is TGTGCCAGCAGCCCCGGACAGGGTACCTCCTTGAACACTGAAGCTTTCTTT.